The clone carrying this T cell receptor (beta chain) was found a few times. Its antigen remains unknown. The sample is drawn from a study of identical twins. Findings and caveats of the study: Modelling approaches yielded underestimates of out-of-frame TCR alpha sharing between monozygotic twins.

With V trimmed by 0 bases and J by 5 bases, 13 bases remained unmatched. CDR1 is SGHRS and CDR2 is YFSETQ in the germline V gene. The CDR3 is made up of 17 amino acids. TCRdb re-called the 5' RACE reads through MiXCR, storing one row per CDR3 protein. The repertoire includes about 890,000 distinct CDR3 sequences, more than 9% of them detected once, and roughly 1.5% sits in the top ten. These data also featured in a second study, about yellow fever vaccine responses in identical twins.

This chain links TRBV5-1 with TRBJ2-5; 7 bases match TRBD1. Input material: PBMCs. The TCR originated in a woman between 18 and 29 years old in good health. CDR3 residues: CASSLALVGRGSETQYF. The CDR3, as DNA: TGCGCCAGCAGCTTGGCCTTGGTCGGCAGGGGGTCGGAGACCCAGTACTTC.